This T cell receptor beta chain appears in the sequencing data of a study of regulatory T cells in long-lasting Graves disease. The study's findings and limits: Persistent Graves' patients showed a TCR diversity that was lower than that of newly diagnosed ones. Persistent disease exhibited a predilection for TRBV28, TRBJ1-2 and TRBJ2-5.

Assembly of TCR beta libraries relied on iRepertoire HTBI primers together with Arm-PCR of CDR3 regions. From the multiplex PCR reads, TCRdb called clonotypes with MiXCR, one entry per CDR3 protein. The data show some 420,000 distinct CDR3 sequences, with 20% to 25% seen just once and roughly 14% held by the top ten. Trimming removed 7 bases at V and 4 bases at J, with 16 bases between. This CDR3 has 13 amino acids. Germline lookup yields CDR1 SQVTM and CDR2 ANQGSEA. This sample's time point: persistent/refractory GD, antithyroid drugs over 5 years with positive TRAb. PBMCs were the source of the RNA used for TCR sequencing. The patients were drawn from one endocrinology department in Xi'an, China. Details on this clonotype: What it binds is not known. A much larger clone differs from this one at a single base, so this may be a read error.

The clonotype was recovered from a female donor with Graves disease. This specimen was peripheral blood mononuclear cells (PBMCs), taken when the disease was refractory, from a patient treated with antithyroid drugs. The chain couples TRBV29-1 to TRBJ1-1; no definite D call. Here the CDR3 reads CSALSSVTTEAFF. The DNA for the CDR3 is TGCAGCGCCCTGTCTTCAGTGACCACTGAAGCTTTCTTT.